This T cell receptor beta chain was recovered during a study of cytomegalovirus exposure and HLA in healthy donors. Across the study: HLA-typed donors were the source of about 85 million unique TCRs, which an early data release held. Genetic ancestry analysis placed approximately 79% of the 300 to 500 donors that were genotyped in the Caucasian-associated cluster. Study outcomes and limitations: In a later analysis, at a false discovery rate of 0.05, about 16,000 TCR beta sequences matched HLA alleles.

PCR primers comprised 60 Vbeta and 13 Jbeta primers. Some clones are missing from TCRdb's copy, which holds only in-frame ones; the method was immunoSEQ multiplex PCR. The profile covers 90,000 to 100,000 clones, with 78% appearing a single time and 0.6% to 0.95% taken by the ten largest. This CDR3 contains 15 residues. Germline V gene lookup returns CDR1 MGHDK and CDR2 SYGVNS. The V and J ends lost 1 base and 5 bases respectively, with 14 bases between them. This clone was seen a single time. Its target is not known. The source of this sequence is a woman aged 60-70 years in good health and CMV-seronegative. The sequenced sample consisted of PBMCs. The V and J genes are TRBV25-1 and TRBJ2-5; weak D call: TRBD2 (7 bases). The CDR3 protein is CASSEFSGGEETQYF. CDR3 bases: TGTGCCAGCAGTGAATTTTCGGGGGGCGAGGAGACCCAGTACTTC.